These 7 T cell receptor beta chains originate from one sample sequenced in a study of blood T cell repertoires in COVID-19. The table came from immunoSEQ multiplex PCR; TCRdb's copy has only in-frame clones and leaves some out. The repertoire holds 260,000 or so clones, with 85% as singletons. Sequenced material: PBMCs or T cells enriched from blood (not recorded which). The receptors stem from a woman aged 50 to 65 who had recovered from COVID-19.

V gene TRBV11-2 combines with J gene TRBJ2-7; 9 bases align to TRBD1. CDR3 length: 14 residues. Germline V gene lookup returns CDR1 SGHAT and CDR2 FQNNGV. V lost 6 bases, J lost 4 bases, and 7 bases stayed unmatched. CDR3 nucleotide sequence: TGTGCCAGCAGGACCCCGGGACAGGGTTACGAGCAGTACTTC. Translated, it gives CASRTPGQGYEQYF.

This clone has only one observation. The CDR3 reads CASSLVGVGGSYNEQFF. DNA of the CDR3: TGTGCCAGCAGCTTAGTAGGGGTGGGGGGCTCCTACAATGAGCAGTTCTTC. The chain has TRBV7-2 and TRBJ2-1; tentatively, D is TRBD2 (6 bases). Deletions cut 1 base from V and 0 bases from J, with 13 bases between. There are 17 residues in the CDR3. The germline V gene has CDR1 SGHTA and CDR2 FQGNSA.

The sample holds a few counts of this clone. CDR3 protein: CASSFLAGGGYTF. CDR3 coding DNA: TGCGCCAGCAGCTTTCTAGCGGGCGGTGGCTACACCTTC. V usage is TRBV5-1 and J usage is TRBJ1-2, with unresolved D. The length of the CDR3 is 13 residues. The ends were cut back, 2 bases at V and 7 bases at J, with 12 bases in the middle. Germline CDR1 is SGHRS and CDR2 is YFSETQ.

V gene TRBV30 combines with J gene TRBJ2-7; D is perhaps TRBD2 (5 bases). The CDR3 extends over 13 amino acids. The V gene lost 1 base and the J gene lost 1 base, with 8 bases spanning the gap. CDR1 is GTSNPN and CDR2 is SVGIG in the germline V gene (reference sequence). The CDR3 is CAWSGGASYEQYF. CDR3 bases: TGTGCCTGGAGTGGGGGAGCTTCCTACGAGCAGTACTTC. The whole variable domain, filled in from reference TRBV30 and TRBJ2-7, reads SQTIHQWPATLVQPVGSPLSLECTVEGTSNPNLYWYRQAAGRGLQLLFYSVGIGQISSEVPQNLSASRPQDRQFILSSKKLLLSDSGFYLCAWSGGASYEQYFGPGTRLTVT.

The chain is built from TRBV29-1 and TRBJ1-1; D remains ambiguous. Trimming took 4 bases from V and 4 from J, leaving 16 bases between them. Per germline, CDR1 SQVTM and CDR2 ANQGSEA. The CDR3 is made up of 14 amino acids. As DNA, the CDR3 is TGCAGCGTTGCCCCACAGATGAGCGGCACTGAAGCTTTCTTT. Protein: CSVAPQMSGTEAFF.

This chain connects TRBV24-1 to TRBJ1-2; no reliable D call. There are 11 residues in the CDR3. The V gene lost 9 bases and the J gene lost 7 bases, with 11 bases spanning the gap. Germline CDR1 is KGHDR and CDR2 is SFDVKD. CDR3 protein: CATSGGGGYTF. DNA for the CDR3: TGTGCCACCTCCGGCGGCGGTGGCTACACCTTC.

The chain links TRBV5-5 to TRBJ1-2, with TRBD1 matching over 9 bases. The CDR3 is made up of 15 amino acids. With V trimmed by 4 bases and J by 4 bases, 8 bases remained unmatched. Germline values: CDR1 SGHKS, CDR2 YYEKEE (reference sequence). CDR3 region: CASSLGQGETYGYTF. The CDR3 DNA sequence: TGTGCCAGCAGCCTGGGACAGGGAGAAACCTATGGCTACACCTTC.